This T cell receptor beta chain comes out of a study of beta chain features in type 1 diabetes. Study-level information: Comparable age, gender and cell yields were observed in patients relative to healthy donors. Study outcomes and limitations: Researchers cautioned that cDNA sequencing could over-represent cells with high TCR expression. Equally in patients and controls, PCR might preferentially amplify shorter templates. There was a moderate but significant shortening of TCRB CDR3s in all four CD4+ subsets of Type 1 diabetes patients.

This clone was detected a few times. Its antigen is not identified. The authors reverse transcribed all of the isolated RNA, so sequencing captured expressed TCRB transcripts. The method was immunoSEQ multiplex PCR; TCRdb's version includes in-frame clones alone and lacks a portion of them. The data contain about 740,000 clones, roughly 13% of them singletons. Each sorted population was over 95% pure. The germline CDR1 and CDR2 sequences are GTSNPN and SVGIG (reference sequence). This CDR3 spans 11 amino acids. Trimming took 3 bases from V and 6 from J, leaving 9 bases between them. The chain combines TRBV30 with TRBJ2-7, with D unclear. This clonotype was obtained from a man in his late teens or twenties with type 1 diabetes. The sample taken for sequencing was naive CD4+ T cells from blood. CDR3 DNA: TGTGCCTGGAGAGGACCGTCCGAGCAGTACTTC. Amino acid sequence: CAWRGPSEQYF.